The clone carrying this TCR beta chain has a handful of counts. This table comes from immunoSEQ multiplex PCR, and its TCRdb copy is limited to in-frame clones, with some not included. The table includes fewer than 100,000 clones, 94% detected once. These data are taken from a study of siplizumab effects on memory and regulatory T cells. Sequenced material: non-Treg CD4+ T cells sorted from blood. This TCR was sampled from a human donor in good health.

This chain's CDR3 is CASSVVTQGLGGYTF. The CDR3 DNA reads as TGTGCCAGCAGTGTAGTAACCCAGGGTTTAGGTGGCTACACCTTC. V and J are TRBV6-1 and TRBJ1-2; D may be TRBD1 (5 bases). V shed 4 bases and J shed 7 bases, with 19 bases lying between them. CDR1 and CDR2 (germline): MNHNS, SASEGT. CDR3 length: 15 residues.